A single T cell receptor (beta chain) is shown here with its context. In the authors' workflow: Reference gene primers were amplified, and this amplification served to estimate nucleated cell counts. The data were produced by immunoSEQ multiplex PCR, yet TCRdb's version contains in-frame clones alone and is incomplete. The V and J calls and clone size are taken from that table; D and trimming were inferred from the DNA. The table lists some 130,000 clones, roughly 84% of them singletons. This specimen belongs to a study of blood T cell repertoires in COVID-19. Trimming removed 0 bases from V and 2 bases from J; junction bases left unmatched: 3. The CDR3 consists of 16 residues. Germline CDR1 reads SGHRS; CDR2 reads YFSETQ.

The sequence came from a man in his 60s with acute or convalescent COVID-19. The sequencing sample was made of peripheral blood. V usage is TRBV5-1 and J usage is TRBJ1-3; 9 bases fit TRBD1. This CDR3 is CASSLGQGGPGNTIYF. The CDR3 DNA reads TGCGCCAGCAGCTTGGGACAGGGGGGCCCTGGAAACACCATATATTTT. Together with reference TRBV5-1 and TRBJ1-3, the CDR3 gives the full variable domain: KAGVTQTPRYLIKTRGQQVTLSCSPISGHRSVSWYQQTPGQGLQFLFEYFSETQRNKGNFPGRFSGRQFSNSRSEMNVSTLELGDSALYLCASSLGQGGPGNTIYFGEGSWLTVV.